This T cell receptor (beta chain) was recovered during a study of blood T cell repertoires in COVID-19 (TCRdb year 2020). For the study in its entirety: Samples covering the acute and convalescent phases of COVID-19 were provided by collaborators in the United States, Italy and Spain. A de-identified subject ID, COVID-19 status, age in years and sex were almost always included in the sample metadata. Subjects who had been exposed to COVID-19, were actively infected with it, or had recovered from it provided the deeply sampled blood TCRbeta repertoires that made up the dataset. The repertoires were released in a freely available public database meant as a resource for research on the immune response to SARS-CoV-2. Where HLA class I and class II types were available, the types were taken from metadata supplied by the sample provider, not from assay-based typing. The prospective study material was composed of cDNA or gDNA derived from T cells, B-cell-depleted T cells, or PBMCs. Samples were obtained from the ongoing ImmuneRACE study (first 160 participants) and from 950 to 1,500 subjects provided by 6 global collaborators.

In this sample, this clone turned up once. No antigen is known for it. Base qualities are not provided; no much larger clone lies one nucleotide away. One collaborating source in Seattle enrolled patients during active infection and followed them longitudinally through the course of disease. Whole blood was collected in K2EDTA tubes by collaborating institutions according to the institutions' own protocols. For TCRbeta analysis, collaborators shipped samples in one of three forms: frozen whole blood, isolated PBMCs, or DNA extracted from either of those sample types. After removal of 4 bases from V and 3 bases from J, the junction retains 0 bases not matched to a gene. The CDR3 measures 13 amino acids from cysteine to phenylalanine. The sequence is cut down to CDR3 DNA, 39 bases in frame from base 1. CDR1 and CDR2 (ENHRY, SYGVKD) derive from the germline V gene. General study outcomes and caveats: The amount of clinical and demographic metadata varied by source and participant and was provided uncurated.

TCRbeta CDR3 regions were amplified from genomic DNA by means of the immunoSEQ Assay, a bias-controlled multiplex PCR. The authors' analysis ran thus. Nucleated cell counts per sample were estimated from amplification of reference gene primers within the assay. To quantify the absolute abundance of each unique TCRbeta CDR3 rearrangement, sequence reads were collapsed and filtered. For each sample, productive Simpson clonality was calculated as the square root of Simpson's diversity index over productive rearrangements. TCRdb took over this immuneACCESS table, retaining in-frame rearrangements with V and J assigned. Such tables are incomplete; in checked studies, under half of the missing clones stem from an unresolved V gene, and the remainder is unexplained. The V and J calls and the clone size are those of that table, but D and trimming were determined from the DNA. The sample table records about 56,000 clones; roughly 83% of these occur just once. The top ten clones comprise about 16% of the sample.

The rearranged chain carries TRBV10-3 and TRBJ1-1; 9 of the junction bases match TRBD1. The TCR sequence derives from a man in his fifties or sixties with COVID-19, enrolled during active disease. The sample comprised peripheral blood. The CDR3 loop reads CAISGDRDTEAFF. DNA sequence: TGTGCCATCAGTGGGGACAGGGACACTGAAGCTTTCTTT.